This TCR beta chain derives from a study of CD8+CD57+ T cells in acquired aplastic anemia. As for the study in general: Sorted CD4+ plus CD8+ cells gave DNA averaging approximately 2.9 ug.

The TCR beta profiling, which covered VDJ combination and CDR3 sequence, was carried out using genomic DNA as the template. TCRdb re-analysed the reads in MiXCR, keeping a single row per CDR3 protein. This sample has more than 200,000 distinct CDR3 sequences, with roughly 50% found just once. This CDR3 is 13 amino acids long. Germline assignment: CDR1 ENHRY and CDR2 SYGVKD. V gave up 4 bases and J gave up 6 bases, with 10 bases separating them. Sequenced patients had shown CD8+CD57+ cell expansion by flow cytometry. V is TRBV10-3 and J is TRBJ2-1, with D perhaps TRBD1 or TRBD2 (5 bases each). The sample was sorted CD4+, CD8+, or CD8+CD57+ T cells (not recorded which) from PBMCs. The sequence was obtained from a human donor with aplastic anemia. This CDR3 is CAISAGTSNEQFF. CDR3 DNA sequence: TGTGCCATCAGTGCCGGGACCAGCAATGAGCAGTTCTTC.